This TCR beta chain was identified in a study of Graves' ophthalmopathy and Graves' hyperthyroidism. Study-level background: A follow-up of 18 months without ophthalmopathy meant that hyperthyroidism was stable. Study observations and caveats: Detected in blood as well were most expanded thyroid clonotypes with frequency above 0.001. The study's model predicted ophthalmopathy progression at 70% to 71% sensitivity and 72% to 85% specificity. Using 13 signatures, a model distinguished ophthalmopathy from stable hyperthyroidism, reaching just under 90% sensitivity and 81.08% specificity.

TCR beta CDR3 regions were amplified from RNA transcripts. Second-round multiplex PCR came after first-round RT-PCR with HTBI primers. MiXCR, applied by TCRdb to the multiplex PCR reads, yields one record per CDR3 protein. Here the sample spans about 1.1 million distinct CDR3 sequences, about two fifths being singletons. Worth noting for this clonotype: Its antigen is currently unknown.

Germline trimming cut 7 bases from V and 2 bases from J; bases unmatched to any gene: 9. The CDR3 consists of 14 residues. CDR1 and CDR2 from the germline V gene are DFQATT and SNEGSKA (reference sequence). The rearrangement uses TRBV20-1 and TRBJ2-7, with TRBD1 matching 9 bases. The clonotype originates from an adult man with Graves' hyperthyroidism. Sequencing was performed on peripheral blood or thyroid tissue (not recorded which). The chain's CDR3 is CSVRRQGVTYEQYF. The CDR3 nucleotides read TGCAGTGTTAGGCGACAGGGGGTCACCTACGAGCAGTACTTC.